The next 21 T cell receptor beta chains were all read from a single sample in a study of STAT5B mutations in CD4+ large granular lymphocyte leukemia. Sequencing was performed with immunoSEQ multiplex PCR; in TCRdb, only in-frame clones are kept and a portion is missing. The table shows about 46,000 clones, with about 86% occurring only once. Sequencing was carried out using CD4+ T cells from blood buffy coats. The source is a human donor in good health.

This chain connects TRBV15 to TRBJ2-6, with D maybe TRBD2 (6 bases). The CDR3 spans 15 residues. Germline CDR1 LNHNV, CDR2 YYDKDF (reference sequence). The V end lost 5 bases, the J end lost 4 bases, and 12 bases lay between the germline ends. CDR3 DNA: TGTGCCACCAGCCCGGCGGGGTCCGGGGCCAACGTCCTGACTTTC. It specifies CATSPAGSGANVLTF. The full variable domain, in which reference TRBV15 and TRBJ2-6 provide the parts outside the CDR3, is DAMVIQNPRYQVTQFGKPVTLSCSQTLNHNVMYWYQQKSSQAPKLLFHYYDKDFNNEADTPDNFQSRRPNTSFCFLDIRSPGLGDTAMYLCATSPAGSGANVLTFGAGSRLTVL.

The gene calls are TRBV28 and TRBJ1-1; D ambiguous. Germline V gives CDR1 MDHEN, CDR2 SYDVKM. V was clipped by 3 bases and J by 5 bases, with 4 bases between them. The CDR3 has 11 amino acids. The CDR3 nucleotides read TGTGCCAGCAGTTTGTTGACTGAAGCTTTCTTT. It translates to CASSLLTEAFF.

This clone was seen a single time. This chain links TRBV2 with TRBJ2-7; D call uncertain. The germline gives CDR1 SNHLY, CDR2 FYNNEI. V was shortened by 10 bases and J by 1 base, with 17 bases between the two germline ends. The CDR3 sequence is 14 residues long. The CDR3 spells CAISERFLSYEQYF. In DNA, the CDR3 is TGTGCCATCTCAGAGAGGTTCCTATCCTACGAGCAGTACTTC.

The chain joins TRBV19 to TRBJ2-1; 7 bases are shared with TRBD2. Unmatched junction bases numbered 14, after V lost 3 bases and J lost 3 bases. Germline CDR1 and CDR2: LNHDA and SQIVND (reference sequence). The CDR3 contains 18 residues. CDR3 region: CASSMGSTSLAVYNEQFF. The CDR3 DNA reads as TGTGCCAGTAGTATGGGTTCGACTAGCTTGGCCGTCTACAATGAGCAGTTCTTC.

The rearrangement links TRBV19 to TRBJ2-7; no clear D. In germline, CDR1 is LNHDA, CDR2 SQIVND (reference sequence). With 5 bases removed from V and 0 bases from J, the gap between germline ends came to 11 bases. This CDR3 spans 14 amino acids. The CDR3 DNA follows: TGTGCCAGTAGTCTCCGACTCAGCTCCTACGAGCAGTACTTC. This codes for CASSLRLSSYEQYF.

The genes are TRBV2 and TRBJ2-2; D call uncertain. The CDR3 spans 13 residues. Germline values: CDR1 SNHLY, CDR2 FYNNEI. Trimming cost V 5 bases and J 4 bases, with 8 bases left between them. Here the CDR3 DNA reads TGTGCCAGCAGTTCTTCAGGCACCGGGGAGCTGTTTTTT. Protein product: CASSSSGTGELFF.

The rearrangement uses TRBV19 and TRBJ1-2; D unresolved. The V gene's germline CDR1 is LNHDA and CDR2 SQIVND (reference sequence). There are 14 residues in the CDR3. The V end lost 10 bases, the J end lost 0 bases, and 15 bases lay between the germline ends. In DNA, the CDR3 is TGTGCCACAAGGACGGTTCCTCCTAACTATGGCTACACCTTC. Amino acids: CATRTVPPNYGYTF.

The rearrangement links TRBV12-5 to TRBJ1-5; D is unclear. V was cut by 0 bases and J by 4 bases, with 7 bases left in between. The CDR3 has 14 residues. CDR1 is LGHNT, CDR2 FRNRAP, per germline. CDR3 DNA: TGTGCTAGTGGTTTGGTGGTACTGAATCAGCCCCAGCATTTT. Residues: CASGLVVLNQPQHF.

V gene TRBV7-6 combines with J gene TRBJ1-4; the D gene is possibly TRBD1 (6 bases). Per the germline V gene, CDR1 is SGHVS and CDR2 is FNYEAQ. The CDR3 spans 15 residues. Trimming left V 4 bases short and J 0 bases short, with 9 bases between. The CDR3 DNA sequence: TGTGCCAGCAGCTCAGACAGGACAACTAATGAAAAACTGTTTTTT. Encoded protein: CASSSDRTTNEKLFF.

The genes are TRBV4-2 and TRBJ2-3, with D unclear. With 0 bases removed from V and 0 bases from J, the gap between germline ends came to 7 bases. The CDR3 sequence is 15 residues long. Germline-derived CDR1 and CDR2 are LGHNA and YNFKEQ. The chain's CDR3 is CASSQDGMSTDTQYF. Here the CDR3 DNA reads TGTGCCAGCAGCCAAGATGGAATGAGCACAGATACGCAGTATTTT.

In this sample, this clone turned up a few times. This chain connects TRBV9 to TRBJ2-7; 7 bases match TRBD2. V was clipped by 0 bases and J by 2 bases; unmatched bases: 11. CDR3 length: 17 amino acids. Germline V gives CDR1 SGDLS, CDR2 YYNGEE. DNA for the CDR3: TGTGCCAGCAGCGTAGATCCCAGGCAGGGAGGGGCCTACGAGCAGTACTTC. It yields the protein CASSVDPRQGGAYEQYF.

The V and J genes are TRBV29-1 and TRBJ2-1; 8 bases match TRBD1. The CDR3 contains 15 residues. With 5 bases clipped from V and 2 bases from J, the junction kept 8 bases outside the gene matches. CDR1 is SQVTM and CDR2 is ANQGSEA in the germline V gene. The CDR3 spells CSVRPQGATYNEQFF. Written as DNA, the CDR3 is TGCAGCGTTCGGCCGCAGGGGGCCACCTACAATGAGCAGTTCTTC.

The sample holds one count of this clone. The chain employs TRBV11-3 and TRBJ2-1, with 8 bases that match TRBD1. Germline-derived CDR1 and CDR2 are SGHNT and YENEEA. The CDR3 totals 15 residues. V shed 3 bases and J 6 bases; nucleotides not matched to a gene: 7. Here the CDR3 reads CASSFSRQGINEQFF. Written as DNA, the CDR3 is TGTGCCAGCAGCTTCTCCCGACAGGGGATCAATGAGCAGTTCTTC.

This clone was found once. The chain has TRBV6-5 and TRBJ1-2, with D unresolved. The CDR3 runs to 14 residues. V lost 2 bases, J lost 3 bases, and 10 bases lay in between. Germline lookup yields CDR1 MNHEY and CDR2 SVGAGI. This CDR3 reads CASSYRGGDYGYTF. The CDR3 coding sequence is TGTGCCAGCAGTTACCGAGGAGGCGACTATGGCTACACCTTC.

The V and J genes are TRBV5-5 and TRBJ1-2; D gene unclear. The CDR3 is 13 residues long. Looked up from germline, CDR1 is SGHKS and CDR2 is YYEKEE (reference sequence). The ends were cut back, 5 bases at V and 5 bases at J, with 13 bases in the middle. CDR3 bases: TGTGCCAGCAGACGAACCGGAGGGTATGGCTACACCTTC. Amino acid sequence: CASRRTGGYGYTF.

This chain's CDR3 is CASSELDNEQFF. Here the CDR3 DNA reads TGCGCCAGCAGCGAACTAGACAATGAGCAGTTCTTC. The chain joins TRBV5-1 to TRBJ2-1; maybe TRBD2 (5 bases). The CDR3 is made up of 12 amino acids. Germline CDR1 SGHRS, CDR2 YFSETQ. V lost 4 bases to trimming and J lost 5 bases, with 7 bases between them.

V and J are TRBV4-1 and TRBJ1-1, with D possibly being TRBD1 (6 bases). V lost 0 bases and J lost 2, with 10 bases in between. The CDR3 loop spans 15 amino acids. Looked up from germline, CDR1 is MGHRA and CDR2 is YSYEKL. The CDR3 protein is CASSQEGAVNTEAFF. CDR3 in DNA: TGCGCCAGCAGCCAAGAGGGGGCCGTAAACACTGAAGCTTTCTTT.

The chain recombines TRBV5-1 with TRBJ2-5; tentatively, D is TRBD1 (5 bases). The end of the DNA is better explained by TRBJ2-7, so the J call may be wrong. CDR1 SGHRS and CDR2 YFSETQ come from the germline V gene. The CDR3 sequence is 16 residues long. The DNA for the CDR3 is TGCGCCAGCACCCCGGATGGGGCAGGGCTAGGCGACGAGCAGTACTTC. It yields the protein CASTPDGAGLGDEQYF.

The rearrangement links TRBV6-5 to TRBJ2-7; D tentatively reads TRBD1 or TRBD2 (5 bases each). The CDR3 sequence is 15 residues long. V was shortened by 6 bases and J by 0 bases, with 15 bases between the two germline ends. CDR1 and CDR2 (germline): MNHEY, SVGAGI. The CDR3 loop is CASSPGHPSSYEQYF. CDR3 sequence (DNA): TGTGCCAGCAGCCCGGGGCACCCGAGCTCCTACGAGCAGTACTTC.

The V and J genes are TRBV19 and TRBJ2-3, with D perhaps matching TRBD1 (5 bases). Germline values: CDR1 LNHDA, CDR2 SQIVND (reference sequence). Deletions cut 6 bases from V and 4 bases from J, with 20 bases between. The CDR3 runs to 16 residues. The CDR3 region has the DNA TGTGCCAGTAGATCGACAGTCCCCGTGCGCGCAGATACGCAGTATTTT. Its translation is CASRSTVPVRADTQYF.

There are a few counts of this clone. The chain joins TRBV7-8 to TRBJ1-2; D gene unclear. CDR3 length: 13 amino acids. The V gene's germline CDR1 is SGHVS and CDR2 FQNEAQ. V was pared by 7 bases and J by 8 bases, with 17 bases between. The CDR3 loop reads CASTPQAQEGYTF. CDR3 sequence (DNA): TGTGCCAGCACCCCCCAAGCCCAAGAGGGCTACACCTTC.